This T cell receptor (beta chain) was obtained from a study of blood T cell repertoires in COVID-19. TCRdb's copy holds only in-frame clones and misses some; the assay was immunoSEQ multiplex PCR. The sample contains 490,000 or so clones, about 85% of which appear only once. Adults between about 18 and 89 years of age took part from 24 US areas. Categorization into cohorts depended on clinical history that participants reported. Recovery meant two consecutive negative NP/OP PCR tests, professional clearance, or resolved symptoms. The sample comprised PBMCs or T cells enriched from blood (not recorded which). The origin of this receptor is a woman aged 55 to 70 who had recovered from COVID-19.

CDR3 protein: CASSEALPKGLGTRHYGYTF. The CDR3 region has the DNA TGTGCCAGCAGTGAAGCGCTTCCTAAAGGGCTTGGGACAAGGCACTATGGCTACACCTTC. V usage is TRBV6-1 and J usage is TRBJ1-2, with D possibly being TRBD1 (6 bases). The CDR3 totals 20 residues. CDR1 and CDR2 from the germline V gene are MNHNS and SASEGT. V dropped 0 bases and J dropped 3 bases, with 26 bases sitting between them.